This record concerns one T cell receptor (beta chain) sequence. TCRdb's table, derived via immunoSEQ multiplex PCR, lists solely in-frame clones and lacks some. Seen here are fewer than 110,000 clones, roughly 91% observed once, and the top ten hold around 45%. This entry belongs to a study of T cell responses to AZD1222 COVID-19 vaccine. The CDR3 is made up of 15 amino acids. V lost 6 bases, J lost 0 bases, and 15 bases lay in between. CDR1 and CDR2 from the germline V gene are SEHNR and FQNEAQ (reference sequence). This material consisted of peripheral blood, taken on day 0 of AZD1222 vaccination. The TCR sequence derives from an adult in good health. The J gene is TRBJ2-7, the V gene TRBV7-9, with D tentatively TRBD2 (6 bases). The CDR3 reads CASSPTGLSSYEQYF. The CDR3 nucleotides read TGTGCCAGCAGTCCTACGGGACTTAGCTCCTACGAGCAGTACTTC.